The sequence of this T cell receptor beta chain was determined in a study of vaccination and CD4 T cells after COVID-19. Cultured CD4+ T cell DNA was sequenced using the Oncomine TCR Beta short-read assay. Via MiXCR, TCRdb re-called the PCR reads, giving one row per CDR3 protein. This sample yields about 3,000 distinct CDR3 sequences, of which roughly two fifths are seen a single time; roughly a third belongs to the top ten. On this clonotype: Its antigen remains unidentified.

The treatment was: roughly nine-day PBMC culture with coronavirus spike peptide pools or control peptides (ViraFEST assay). The TCR was taken from a human donor who had recovered from COVID-19. The sequenced sample consisted of CD4+ T cells from blood, cultured in vitro.

The CDR3: CASSLRLGGEETQYF. DNA of the CDR3: TGCGCCAGCAGCTTGAGGCTAGGGGGGGAAGAGACCCAGTACTTC. The gene calls are TRBV5-1 and TRBJ2-5, with D tentatively TRBD2 (7 bases). V was shortened by 1 base and J by 3 bases, with 13 bases between the two germline ends. The CDR3 has 15 amino acids. Germline CDR1 is SGHRS and CDR2 is YFSETQ.